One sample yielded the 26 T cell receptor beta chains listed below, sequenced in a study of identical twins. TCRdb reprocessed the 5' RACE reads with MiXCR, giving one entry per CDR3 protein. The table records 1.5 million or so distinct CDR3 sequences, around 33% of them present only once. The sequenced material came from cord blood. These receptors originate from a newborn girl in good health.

The CDR3 DNA reads TGCAGTGCTAGAAGGCCCAGGGACAATGAGCAGTTCTTC. It yields the protein CSARRPRDNEQFF. The chain joins TRBV20-1 to TRBJ2-1, with D possibly TRBD1 on 5 matching bases. This CDR3 spans 13 amino acids. V lost 2 bases, J lost 5 bases, and 10 bases lay in between. Germline V lookup: CDR1 DFQATT, CDR2 SNEGSKA (reference sequence).

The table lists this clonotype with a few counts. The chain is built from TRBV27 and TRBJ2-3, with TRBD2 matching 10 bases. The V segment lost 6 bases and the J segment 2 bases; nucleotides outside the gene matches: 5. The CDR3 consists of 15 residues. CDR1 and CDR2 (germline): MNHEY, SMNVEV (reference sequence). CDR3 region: CASRVAGGPTDTQYF. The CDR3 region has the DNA TGTGCCAGCAGGGTAGCGGGGGGCCCCACAGATACGCAGTATTTT.

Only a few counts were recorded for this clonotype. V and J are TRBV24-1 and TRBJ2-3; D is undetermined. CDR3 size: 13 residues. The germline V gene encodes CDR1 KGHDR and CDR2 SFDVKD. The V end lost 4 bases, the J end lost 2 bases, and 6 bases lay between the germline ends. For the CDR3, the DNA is TGTGCCACCAGTGACCGAGCCACAGATACGCAGTATTTT. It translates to CATSDRATDTQYF.

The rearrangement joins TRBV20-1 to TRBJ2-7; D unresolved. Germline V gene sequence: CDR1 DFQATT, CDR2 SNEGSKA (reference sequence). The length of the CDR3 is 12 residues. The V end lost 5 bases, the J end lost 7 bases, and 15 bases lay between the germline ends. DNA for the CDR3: TGCAGTGCTCCAAGTATGGCGAAAGAGCAGTACTTC. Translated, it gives CSAPSMAKEQYF.

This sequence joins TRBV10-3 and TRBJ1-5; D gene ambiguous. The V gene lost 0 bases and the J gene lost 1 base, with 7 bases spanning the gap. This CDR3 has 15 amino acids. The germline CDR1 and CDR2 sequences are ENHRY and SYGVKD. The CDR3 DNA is TGTGCCATCAGTGAGTCTCGACGAAGCAATCAGCCCCAGCATTTT. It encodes CAISESRRSNQPQHF.

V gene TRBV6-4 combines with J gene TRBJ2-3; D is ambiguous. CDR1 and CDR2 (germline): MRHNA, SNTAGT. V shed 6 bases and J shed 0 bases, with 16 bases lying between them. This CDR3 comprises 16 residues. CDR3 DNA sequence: TGTGCCAGCAGGTTCCACCACACCCTTAGCACAGATACGCAGTATTTT. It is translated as CASRFHHTLSTDTQYF.

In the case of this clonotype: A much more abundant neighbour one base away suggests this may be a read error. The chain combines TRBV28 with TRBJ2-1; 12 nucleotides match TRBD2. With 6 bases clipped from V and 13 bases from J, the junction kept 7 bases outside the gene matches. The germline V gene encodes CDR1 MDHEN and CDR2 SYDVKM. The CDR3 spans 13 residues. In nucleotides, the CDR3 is TGTGCCAGCAGCTCTAGCGGGAGGGCCTCCCAGTTCTTC. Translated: CASSSSGRASQFF.

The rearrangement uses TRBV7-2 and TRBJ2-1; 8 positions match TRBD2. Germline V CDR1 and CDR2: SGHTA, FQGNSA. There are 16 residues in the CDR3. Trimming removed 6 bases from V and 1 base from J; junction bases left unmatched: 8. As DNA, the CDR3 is TGTGCCAGCAGTACTAGCGGCTTCGTTTCCTACAATGAGCAGTTCTTC. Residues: CASSTSGFVSYNEQFF.

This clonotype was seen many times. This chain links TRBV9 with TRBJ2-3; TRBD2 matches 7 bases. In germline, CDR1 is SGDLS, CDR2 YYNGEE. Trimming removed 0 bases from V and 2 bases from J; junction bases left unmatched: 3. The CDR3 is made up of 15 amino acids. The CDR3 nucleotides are TGTGCCAGCAGCGTAGGGGACTATTTCACAGATACGCAGTATTTT. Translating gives CASSVGDYFTDTQYF. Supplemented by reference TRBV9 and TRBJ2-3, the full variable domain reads DSGVTQTPKHLITATGQRVTLRCSPRSGDLSVYWYQQSLDQGLQFLIQYYNGEERAKGNILERFSAQQFPDLHSELNLSSLELGDSALYFCASSVGDYFTDTQYFGPGTRLTVL.

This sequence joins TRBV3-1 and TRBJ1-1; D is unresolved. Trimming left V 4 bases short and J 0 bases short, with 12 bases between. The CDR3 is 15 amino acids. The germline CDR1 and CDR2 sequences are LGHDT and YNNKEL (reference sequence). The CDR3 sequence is CASSLHPLMNTEAFF. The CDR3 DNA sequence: TGTGCCAGCAGCCTCCACCCACTTATGAACACTGAAGCTTTCTTT. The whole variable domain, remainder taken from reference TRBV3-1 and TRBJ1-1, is DTAVSQTPKYLVTQMGNDKSIKCEQNLGHDTMYWYKQDSKKFLKIMFSYNNKELIINETVPNRFSPKSPDKAHLNLHINSLELGDSAVYFCASSLHPLMNTEAFFGQGTRLTVV.

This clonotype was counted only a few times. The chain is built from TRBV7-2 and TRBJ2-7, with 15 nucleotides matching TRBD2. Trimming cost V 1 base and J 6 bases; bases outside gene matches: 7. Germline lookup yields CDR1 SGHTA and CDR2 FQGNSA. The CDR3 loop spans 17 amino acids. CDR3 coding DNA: TGTGCCAGCAGCTTAGTCGGGACTAGCGGGAGGCGTGGCGAGCAGTACTTC. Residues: CASSLVGTSGRRGEQYF.

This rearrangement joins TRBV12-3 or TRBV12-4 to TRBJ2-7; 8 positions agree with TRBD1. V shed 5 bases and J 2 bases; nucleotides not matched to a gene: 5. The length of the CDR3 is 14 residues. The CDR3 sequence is CASSPGGHTYEQYF. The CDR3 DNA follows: TGTGCCAGCAGTCCAGGGGGCCACACCTACGAGCAGTACTTC.

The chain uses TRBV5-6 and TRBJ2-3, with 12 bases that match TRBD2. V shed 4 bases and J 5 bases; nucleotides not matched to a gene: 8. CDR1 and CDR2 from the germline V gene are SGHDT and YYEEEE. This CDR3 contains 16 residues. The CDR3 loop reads CASSTRTSGVRDTQYF. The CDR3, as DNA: TGTGCCAGCAGCACCCGGACTAGCGGGGTTAGAGATACGCAGTATTTT.

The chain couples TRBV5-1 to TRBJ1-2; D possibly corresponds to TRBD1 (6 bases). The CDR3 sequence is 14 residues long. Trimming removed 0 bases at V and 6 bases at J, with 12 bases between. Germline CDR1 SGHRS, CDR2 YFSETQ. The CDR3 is CASSLAGAGDGYTF. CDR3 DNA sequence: TGCGCCAGCAGCTTGGCCGGGGCAGGGGATGGCTACACCTTC.

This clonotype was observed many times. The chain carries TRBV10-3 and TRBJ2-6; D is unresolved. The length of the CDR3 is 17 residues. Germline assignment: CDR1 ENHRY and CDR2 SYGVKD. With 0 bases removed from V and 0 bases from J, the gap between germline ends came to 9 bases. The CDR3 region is CAISESGYSSGANVLTF. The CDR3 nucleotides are TGTGCCATCAGTGAGTCAGGGTATAGCTCTGGGGCCAACGTCCTGACTTTC.

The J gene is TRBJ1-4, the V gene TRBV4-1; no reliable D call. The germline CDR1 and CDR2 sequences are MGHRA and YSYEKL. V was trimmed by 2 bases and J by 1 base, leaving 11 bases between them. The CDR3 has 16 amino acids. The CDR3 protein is CASSQPTTVTNEKLFF. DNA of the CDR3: TGCGCCAGCAGCCAACCAACTACAGTAACTAATGAAAAACTGTTTTTT.

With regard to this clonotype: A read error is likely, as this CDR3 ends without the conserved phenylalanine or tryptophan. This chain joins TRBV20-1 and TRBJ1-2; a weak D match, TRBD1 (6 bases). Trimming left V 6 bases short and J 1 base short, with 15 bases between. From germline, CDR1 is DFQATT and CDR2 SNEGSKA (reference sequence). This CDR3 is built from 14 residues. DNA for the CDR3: TGCAGTGCACTACAGGGAGGGCATAACTATGGCTACACCTCC. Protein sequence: CSALQGGHNYGYTS.

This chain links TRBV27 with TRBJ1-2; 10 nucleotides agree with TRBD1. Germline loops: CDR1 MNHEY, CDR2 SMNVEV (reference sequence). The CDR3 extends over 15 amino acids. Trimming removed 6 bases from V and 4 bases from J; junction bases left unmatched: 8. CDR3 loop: CASRPGTGDPYGYTF. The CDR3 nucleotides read TGTGCCAGCAGGCCTGGGACAGGGGATCCCTATGGCTACACCTTC.

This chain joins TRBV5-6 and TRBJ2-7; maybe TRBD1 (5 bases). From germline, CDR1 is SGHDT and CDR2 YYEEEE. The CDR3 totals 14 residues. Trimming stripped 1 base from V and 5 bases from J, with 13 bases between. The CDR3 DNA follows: TGTGCCAGCAGCTTGAGGGGAAAAGGGAACGAGCAGTACTTC. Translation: CASSLRGKGNEQYF.

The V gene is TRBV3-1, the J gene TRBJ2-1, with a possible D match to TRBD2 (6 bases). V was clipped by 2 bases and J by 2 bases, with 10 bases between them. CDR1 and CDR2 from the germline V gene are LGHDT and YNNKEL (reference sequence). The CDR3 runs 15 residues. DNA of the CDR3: TGTGCCAGCAGCCAAAGACGGGAGACCTACAATGAGCAGTTCTTC. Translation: CASSQRRETYNEQFF.

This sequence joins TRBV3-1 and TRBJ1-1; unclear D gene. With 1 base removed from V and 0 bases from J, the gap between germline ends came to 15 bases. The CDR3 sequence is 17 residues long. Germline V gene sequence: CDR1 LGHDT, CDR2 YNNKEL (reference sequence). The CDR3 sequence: CASSQGPGEPMNTEAFF. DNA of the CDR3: TGTGCCAGCAGCCAAGGTCCCGGGGAACCCATGAACACTGAAGCTTTCTTT.

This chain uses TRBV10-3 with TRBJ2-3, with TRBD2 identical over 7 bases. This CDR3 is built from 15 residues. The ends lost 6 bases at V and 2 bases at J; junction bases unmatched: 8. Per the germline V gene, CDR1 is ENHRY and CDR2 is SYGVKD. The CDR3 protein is CAISEWGGHTDTQYF. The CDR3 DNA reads TGTGCCATCAGCGAATGGGGAGGGCACACAGATACGCAGTATTTT.

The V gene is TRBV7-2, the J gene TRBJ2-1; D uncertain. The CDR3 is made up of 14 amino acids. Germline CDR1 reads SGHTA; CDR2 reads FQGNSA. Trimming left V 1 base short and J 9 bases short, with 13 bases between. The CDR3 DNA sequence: TGTGCCAGCAGCTTAGTCACCAAACGCGGTGAGCAGTTCTTC. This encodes CASSLVTKRGEQFF.

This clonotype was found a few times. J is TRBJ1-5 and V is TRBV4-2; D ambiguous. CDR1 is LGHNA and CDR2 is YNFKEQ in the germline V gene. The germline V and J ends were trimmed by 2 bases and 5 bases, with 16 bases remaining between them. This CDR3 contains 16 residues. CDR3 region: CASSQSRTLADQPQHF. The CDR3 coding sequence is TGTGCCAGCAGCCAATCAAGGACTCTCGCTGATCAGCCCCAGCATTTT.

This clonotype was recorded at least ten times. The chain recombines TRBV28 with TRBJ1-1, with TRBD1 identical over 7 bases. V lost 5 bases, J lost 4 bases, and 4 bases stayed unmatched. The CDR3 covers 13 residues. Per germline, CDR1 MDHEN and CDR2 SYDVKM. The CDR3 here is CASSRQGSTEAFF. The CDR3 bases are TGTGCCAGCAGTCGACAGGGAAGCACTGAAGCTTTCTTT.

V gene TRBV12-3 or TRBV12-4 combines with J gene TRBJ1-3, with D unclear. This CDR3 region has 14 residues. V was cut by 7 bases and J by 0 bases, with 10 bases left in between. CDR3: CASTPRHSGNTIYF. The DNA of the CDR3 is TGTGCCAGCACTCCTCGCCACTCTGGAAACACCATATATTTT.